The 2 T cell receptor beta chains given below trace back to one sample, sequenced in a study of shared clonotypes between healthy human individuals. Profiled with immunoSEQ multiplex PCR; TCRdb holds only in-frame clones, not every one. The table lists just over 2,000,000 clones, roughly 94% of them singletons. The sequenced sample consisted of naive CD4+ T cells sorted from blood. Specified subset: CD45RA+ positively selected. The receptors originated from a man aged 18 to 30 in good health.

The chain has TRBV5-1 and TRBJ2-2; D not resolved. Germline CDR1 SGHRS, CDR2 YFSETQ. The CDR3 covers 13 residues. Trimming cost V 4 bases and J 1 base, with 5 bases left between them. The CDR3 here is CASSARNTGELFF. CDR3 DNA sequence: TGCGCCAGCAGCGCACGGAACACCGGGGAGCTGTTTTTT.

A single count supports this clone. The junction does not match germline at one end; this may be a read error. Within the sample, other DNA sequences also encode this same CDR3. In DNA form, the CDR3 reads TGCGCCAGCAGTTCCGGGACTAGCGGCCGGGCGGATACGCAGTATTTT. Amino acid sequence: CASSSGTSGRADTQYF. This chain uses TRBV28 with TRBJ2-3; 11 bases line up with TRBD2. The germline CDR1 and CDR2 sequences are MDHEN and SYDVKM. The CDR3 has 16 amino acids.